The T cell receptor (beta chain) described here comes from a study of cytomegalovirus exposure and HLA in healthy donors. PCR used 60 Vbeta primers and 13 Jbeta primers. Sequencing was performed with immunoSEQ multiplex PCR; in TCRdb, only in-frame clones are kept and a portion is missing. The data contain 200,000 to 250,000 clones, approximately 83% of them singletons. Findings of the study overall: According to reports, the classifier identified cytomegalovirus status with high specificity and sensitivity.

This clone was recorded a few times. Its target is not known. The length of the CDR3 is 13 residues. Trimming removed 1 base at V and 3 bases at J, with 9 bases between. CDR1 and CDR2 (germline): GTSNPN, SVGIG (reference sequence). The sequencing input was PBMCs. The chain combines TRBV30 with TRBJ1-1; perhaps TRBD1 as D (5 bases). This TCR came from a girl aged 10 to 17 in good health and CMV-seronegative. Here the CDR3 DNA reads TGTGCCTGGAGTGCAGGGAAGGACACTGAAGCTTTCTTT. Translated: CAWSAGKDTEAFF.